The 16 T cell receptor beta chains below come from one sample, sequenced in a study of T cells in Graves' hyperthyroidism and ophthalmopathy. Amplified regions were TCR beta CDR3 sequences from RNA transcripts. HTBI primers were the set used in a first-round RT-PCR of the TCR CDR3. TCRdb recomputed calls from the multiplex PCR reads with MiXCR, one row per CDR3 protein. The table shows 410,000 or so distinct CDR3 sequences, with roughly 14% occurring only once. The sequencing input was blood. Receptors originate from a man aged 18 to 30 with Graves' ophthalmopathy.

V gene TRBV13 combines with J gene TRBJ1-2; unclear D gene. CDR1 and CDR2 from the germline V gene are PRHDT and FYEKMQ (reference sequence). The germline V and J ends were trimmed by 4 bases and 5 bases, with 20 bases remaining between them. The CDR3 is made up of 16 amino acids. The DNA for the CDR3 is TGTGCCAGCAGCTCCATGCCCTCTTCTCGATTTTATGGCTACACCTTC. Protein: CASSSMPSSRFYGYTF.

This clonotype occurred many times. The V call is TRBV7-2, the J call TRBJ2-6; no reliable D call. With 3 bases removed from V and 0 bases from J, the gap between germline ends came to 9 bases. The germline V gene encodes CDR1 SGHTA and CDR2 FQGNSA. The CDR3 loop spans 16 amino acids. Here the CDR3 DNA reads TGTGCCAGCAGCTTTGCGGTATACTCTGGGGCCAACGTCCTGACTTTC. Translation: CASSFAVYSGANVLTF. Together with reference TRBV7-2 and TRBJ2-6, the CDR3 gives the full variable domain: GAGVSQSPSNKVTEKGKDVELRCDPISGHTALYWYRQSLGQGLEFLIYFQGNSAPDKSGLPSDRFSAERTGGSVSTLTIQRTQQEDSAVYLCASSFAVYSGANVLTFGAGSRLTVL.

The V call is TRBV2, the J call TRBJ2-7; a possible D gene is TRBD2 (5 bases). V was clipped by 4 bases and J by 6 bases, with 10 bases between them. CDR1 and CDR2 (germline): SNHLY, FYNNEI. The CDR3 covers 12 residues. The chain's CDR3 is CASSGLGSEQYF. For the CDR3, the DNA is TGTGCCAGCAGTGGTTTAGGGAGCGAGCAGTACTTC.

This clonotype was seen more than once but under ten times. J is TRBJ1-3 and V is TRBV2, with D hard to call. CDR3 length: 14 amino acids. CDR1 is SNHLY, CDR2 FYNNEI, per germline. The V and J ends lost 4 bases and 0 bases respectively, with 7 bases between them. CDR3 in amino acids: CASSGWNSGNTIYF. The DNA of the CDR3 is TGTGCCAGCAGTGGTTGGAACTCTGGAAACACCATATATTTT.

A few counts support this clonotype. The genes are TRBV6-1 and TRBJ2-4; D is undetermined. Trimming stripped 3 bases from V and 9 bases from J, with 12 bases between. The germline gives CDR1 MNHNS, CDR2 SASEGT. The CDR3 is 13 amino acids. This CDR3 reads CASSEGFRGIQYF. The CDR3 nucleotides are TGTGCCAGCAGTGAGGGTTTCAGAGGCATTCAGTACTTC.

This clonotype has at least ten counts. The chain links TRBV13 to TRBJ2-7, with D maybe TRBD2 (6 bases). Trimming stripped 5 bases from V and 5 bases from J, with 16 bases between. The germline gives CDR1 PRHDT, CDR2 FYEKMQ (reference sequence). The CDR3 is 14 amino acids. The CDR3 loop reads CASSPWGRIHEQYF. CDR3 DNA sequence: TGTGCCAGCAGCCCGTGGGGGAGGATCCACGAGCAGTACTTC. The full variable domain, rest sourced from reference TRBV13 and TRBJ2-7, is AAGVIQSPRHLIKEKRETATLKCYPIPRHDTVYWYQQGPGQDPQFLISFYEKMQSDKGSIPDRFSAQQFSDYHSELNMSSLELGDSALYFCASSPWGRIHEQYFGPGTRLTVT.

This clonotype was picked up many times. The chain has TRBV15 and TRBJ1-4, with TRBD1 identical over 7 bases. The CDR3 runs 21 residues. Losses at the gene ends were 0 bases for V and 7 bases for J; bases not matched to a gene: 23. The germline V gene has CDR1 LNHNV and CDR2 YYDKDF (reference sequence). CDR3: CATSRETFTGTEHSEGEKLFF. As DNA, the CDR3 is TGTGCCACCAGCAGAGAAACATTTACCGGGACAGAGCACTCTGAGGGTGAAAAACTGTTTTTT.

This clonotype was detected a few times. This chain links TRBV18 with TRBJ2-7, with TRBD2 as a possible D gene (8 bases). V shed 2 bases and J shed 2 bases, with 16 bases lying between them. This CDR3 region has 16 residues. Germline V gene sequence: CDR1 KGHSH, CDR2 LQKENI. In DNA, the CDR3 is TGTGCCAGCTCACCAGGCACGGGAGGGGGCCCCTACGAGCAGTACTTC. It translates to CASSPGTGGGPYEQYF. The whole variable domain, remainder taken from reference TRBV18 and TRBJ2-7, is NAGVMQNPRHLVRRRGQEARLRCSPMKGHSHVYWYRQLPEEGLKFMVYLQKENIIDESGMPKERFSAEFPKEGPSILRIQQVVRGDSAAYFCASSPGTGGGPYEQYFGPGTRLTVT.

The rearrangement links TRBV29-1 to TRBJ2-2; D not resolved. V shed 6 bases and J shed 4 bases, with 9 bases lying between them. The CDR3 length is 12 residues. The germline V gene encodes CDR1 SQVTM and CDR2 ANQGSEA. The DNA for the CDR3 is TGCAGCGTATTTCAGGCCACCGGGGAGCTGTTTTTT. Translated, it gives CSVFQATGELFF.

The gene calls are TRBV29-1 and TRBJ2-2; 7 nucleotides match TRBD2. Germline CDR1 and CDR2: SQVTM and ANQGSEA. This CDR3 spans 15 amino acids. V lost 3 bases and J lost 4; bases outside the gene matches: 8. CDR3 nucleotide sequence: TGCAGCGTTGAGGGCGGGGGATGGGGCACCGGGGAGCTGTTTTTT. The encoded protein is CSVEGGGWGTGELFF.

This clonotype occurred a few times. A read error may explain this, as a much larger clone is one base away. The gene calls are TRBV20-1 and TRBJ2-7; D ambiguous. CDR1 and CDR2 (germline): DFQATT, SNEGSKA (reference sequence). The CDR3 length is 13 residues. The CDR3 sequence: CSAGDTLSYEQYF. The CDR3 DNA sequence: TGCAGTGCTGGAGATACTCTGTCCTACGAGCAGTACTTC.

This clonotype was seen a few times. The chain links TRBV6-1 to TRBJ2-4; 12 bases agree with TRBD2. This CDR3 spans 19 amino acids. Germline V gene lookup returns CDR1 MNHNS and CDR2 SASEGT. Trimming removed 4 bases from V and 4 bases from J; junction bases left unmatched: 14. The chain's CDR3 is CASSVGLAGPPLKKNIQYF. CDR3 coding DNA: TGTGCCAGCAGTGTCGGACTAGCGGGACCCCCATTAAAGAAAAACATTCAGTACTTC.

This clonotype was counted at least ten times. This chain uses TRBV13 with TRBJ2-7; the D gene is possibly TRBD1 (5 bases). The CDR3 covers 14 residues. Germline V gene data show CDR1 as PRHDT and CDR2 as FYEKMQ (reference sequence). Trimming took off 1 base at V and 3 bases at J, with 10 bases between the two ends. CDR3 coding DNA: TGTGCCAGCAGCTTAGTACAGGCAGGCTACGAGCAGTACTTC. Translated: CASSLVQAGYEQYF.

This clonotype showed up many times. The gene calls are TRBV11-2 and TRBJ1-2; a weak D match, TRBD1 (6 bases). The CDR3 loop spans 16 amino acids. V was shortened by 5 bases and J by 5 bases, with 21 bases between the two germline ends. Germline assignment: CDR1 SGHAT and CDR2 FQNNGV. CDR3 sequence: CASSRRGSGREYGYTF. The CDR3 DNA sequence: TGTGCCAGCAGCCGAAGGGGGTCCGGGAGGGAGTATGGCTACACCTTC.

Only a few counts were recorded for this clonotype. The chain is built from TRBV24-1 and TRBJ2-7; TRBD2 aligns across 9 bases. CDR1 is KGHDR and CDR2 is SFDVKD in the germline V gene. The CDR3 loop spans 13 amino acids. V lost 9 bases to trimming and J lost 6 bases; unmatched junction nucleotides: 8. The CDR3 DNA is TGTGCCACCGCCAGGCTAGCGGGAAGCGAGCAGTACTTC. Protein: CATARLAGSEQYF.

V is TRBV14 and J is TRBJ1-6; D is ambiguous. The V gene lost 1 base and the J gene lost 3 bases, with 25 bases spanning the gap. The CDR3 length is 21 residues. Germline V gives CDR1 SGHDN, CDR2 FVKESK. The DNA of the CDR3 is TGTGCCAGCAGCCAAGTGGCCCCATTGGTGAAACAGAGGAGCTATAATTCACCCCTCCACTTT. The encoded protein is CASSQVAPLVKQRSYNSPLHF.